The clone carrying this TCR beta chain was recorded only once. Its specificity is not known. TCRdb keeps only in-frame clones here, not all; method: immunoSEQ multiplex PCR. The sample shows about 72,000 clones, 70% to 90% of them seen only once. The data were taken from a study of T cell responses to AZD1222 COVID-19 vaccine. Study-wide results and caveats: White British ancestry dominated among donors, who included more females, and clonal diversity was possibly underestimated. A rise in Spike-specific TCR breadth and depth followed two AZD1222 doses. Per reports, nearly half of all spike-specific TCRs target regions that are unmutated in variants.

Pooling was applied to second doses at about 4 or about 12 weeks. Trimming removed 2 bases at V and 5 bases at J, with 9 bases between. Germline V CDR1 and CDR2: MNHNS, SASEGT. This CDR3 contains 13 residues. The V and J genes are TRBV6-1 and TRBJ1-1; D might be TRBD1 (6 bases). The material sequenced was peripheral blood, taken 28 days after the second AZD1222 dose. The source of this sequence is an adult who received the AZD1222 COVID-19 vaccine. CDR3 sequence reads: CASSEHRETEAFF. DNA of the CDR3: TGTGCCAGCAGTGAACACAGGGAGACTGAAGCTTTCTTT.